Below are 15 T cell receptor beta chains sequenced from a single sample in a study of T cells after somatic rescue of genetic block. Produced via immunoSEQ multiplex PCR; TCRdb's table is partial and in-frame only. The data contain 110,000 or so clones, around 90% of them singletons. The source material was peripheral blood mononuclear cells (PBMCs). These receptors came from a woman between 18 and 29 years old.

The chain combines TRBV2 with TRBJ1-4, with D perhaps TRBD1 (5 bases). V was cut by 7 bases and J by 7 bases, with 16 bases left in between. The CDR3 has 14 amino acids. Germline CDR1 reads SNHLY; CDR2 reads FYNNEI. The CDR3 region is CASNPAGEGEKLFF. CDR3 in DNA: TGTGCCAGCAACCCGGCGGGGGAGGGTGAAAAACTGTTTTTT.

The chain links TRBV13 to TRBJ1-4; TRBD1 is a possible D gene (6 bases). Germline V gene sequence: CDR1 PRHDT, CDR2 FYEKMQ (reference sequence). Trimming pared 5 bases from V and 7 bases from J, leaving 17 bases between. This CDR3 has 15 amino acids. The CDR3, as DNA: TGTGCCAGCAGCCCCCACGGGGGGGCGCTTGAAAAACTGTTTTTT. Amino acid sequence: CASSPHGGALEKLFF.

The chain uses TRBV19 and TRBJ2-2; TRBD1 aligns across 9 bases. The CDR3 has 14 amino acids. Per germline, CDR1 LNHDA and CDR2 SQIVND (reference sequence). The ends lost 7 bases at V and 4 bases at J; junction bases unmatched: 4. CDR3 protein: CASKGQGSTGELFF. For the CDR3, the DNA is TGTGCCAGTAAGGGACAGGGCTCCACCGGGGAGCTGTTTTTT.

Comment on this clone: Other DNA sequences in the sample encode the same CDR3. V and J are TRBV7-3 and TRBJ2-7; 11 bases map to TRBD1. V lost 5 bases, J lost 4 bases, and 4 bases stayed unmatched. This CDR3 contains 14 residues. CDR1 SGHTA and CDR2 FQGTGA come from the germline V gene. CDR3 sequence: CASSLGQGAYEQYF. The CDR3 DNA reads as TGTGCCAGCAGCCTAGGACAGGGGGCGTACGAGCAGTACTTC.

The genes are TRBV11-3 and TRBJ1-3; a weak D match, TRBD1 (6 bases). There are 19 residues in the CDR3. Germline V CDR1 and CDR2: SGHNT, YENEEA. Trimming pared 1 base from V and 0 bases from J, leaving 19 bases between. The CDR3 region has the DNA TGTGCCAGCAGCTTAGCTGGGGGCTGGAGGGATGGCTCTGGAAACACCATATATTTT. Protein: CASSLAGGWRDGSGNTIYF.

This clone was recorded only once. CDR3 sequence (DNA): TGCGCCAGCAGCTTGGGGGCCGGGGTCACAGATACGCAGTATTTT. Its translation is CASSLGAGVTDTQYF. The chain links TRBV5-1 to TRBJ2-3; D might be TRBD2 (5 bases). The V end was cut by 0 bases, the J end by 2 bases, with 10 bases between. Germline CDR1 SGHRS, CDR2 YFSETQ. This CDR3 contains 15 residues.

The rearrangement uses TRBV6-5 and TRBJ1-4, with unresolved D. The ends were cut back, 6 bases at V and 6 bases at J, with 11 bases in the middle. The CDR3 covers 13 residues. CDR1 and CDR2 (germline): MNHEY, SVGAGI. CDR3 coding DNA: TGTGCCAGCAGCATTACAAGGGATGAAAAACTGTTTTTT. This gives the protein CASSITRDEKLFF.

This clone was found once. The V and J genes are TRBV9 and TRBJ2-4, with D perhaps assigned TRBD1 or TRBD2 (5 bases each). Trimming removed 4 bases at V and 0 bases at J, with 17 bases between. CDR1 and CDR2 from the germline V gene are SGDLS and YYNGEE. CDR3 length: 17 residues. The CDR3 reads CASSTEEGRLAKNIQYF. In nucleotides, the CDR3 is TGTGCCAGCAGCACAGAAGAGGGACGACTAGCCAAAAACATTCAGTACTTC.

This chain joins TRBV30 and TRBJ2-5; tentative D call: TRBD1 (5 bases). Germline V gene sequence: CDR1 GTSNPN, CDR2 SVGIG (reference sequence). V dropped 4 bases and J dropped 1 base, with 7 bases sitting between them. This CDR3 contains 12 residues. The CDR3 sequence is CAWNTGQETQYF. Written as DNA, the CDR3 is TGTGCCTGGAACACAGGCCAAGAGACCCAGTACTTC.

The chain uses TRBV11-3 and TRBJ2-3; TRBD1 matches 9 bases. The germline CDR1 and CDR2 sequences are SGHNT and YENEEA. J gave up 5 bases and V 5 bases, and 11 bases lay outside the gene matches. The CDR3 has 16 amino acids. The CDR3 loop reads CASSPRATGGQDTQYF. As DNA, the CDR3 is TGTGCCAGCAGCCCCCGAGCCACAGGGGGCCAAGATACGCAGTATTTT.

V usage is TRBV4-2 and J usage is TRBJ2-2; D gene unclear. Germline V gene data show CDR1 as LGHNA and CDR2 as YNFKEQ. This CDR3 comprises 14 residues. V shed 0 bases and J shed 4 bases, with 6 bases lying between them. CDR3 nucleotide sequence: TGTGCCAGCAGCCAAGAAGAAGGCACCGGGGAGCTGTTTTTT. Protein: CASSQEEGTGELFF.

CDR3 protein: CASSLQAGQETQYF. The CDR3 nucleotides are TGTGCCAGCAGCTTACAAGCAGGACAAGAGACCCAGTACTTC. J is TRBJ2-5 and V is TRBV7-9; D not resolved. The CDR3 covers 14 residues. Deletions cut 2 bases from V and 2 bases from J, with 9 bases between. The germline V gene has CDR1 SEHNR and CDR2 FQNEAQ (reference sequence).

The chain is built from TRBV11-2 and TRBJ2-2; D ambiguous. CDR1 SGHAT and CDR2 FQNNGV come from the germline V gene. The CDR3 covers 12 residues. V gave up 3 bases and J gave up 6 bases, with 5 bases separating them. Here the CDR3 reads CASSFGAGELFF. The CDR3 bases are TGTGCCAGCAGCTTTGGAGCCGGGGAGCTGTTTTTT. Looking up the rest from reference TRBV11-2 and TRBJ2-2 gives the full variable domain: EAGVAQSPRYKIIEKRQSVAFWCNPISGHATLYWYQQILGQGPKLLIQFQNNGVVDDSQLPKDRFSAERLKGVDSTLKIQPAKLEDSAVYLCASSFGAGELFFGEGSRLTVL.

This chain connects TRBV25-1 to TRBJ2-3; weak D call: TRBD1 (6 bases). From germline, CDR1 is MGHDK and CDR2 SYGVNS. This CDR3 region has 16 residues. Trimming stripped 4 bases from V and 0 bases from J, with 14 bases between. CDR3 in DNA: TGTGCCAGCAGTGCTACAGGGCTTCGTAGCACAGATACGCAGTATTTT. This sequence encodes CASSATGLRSTDTQYF.

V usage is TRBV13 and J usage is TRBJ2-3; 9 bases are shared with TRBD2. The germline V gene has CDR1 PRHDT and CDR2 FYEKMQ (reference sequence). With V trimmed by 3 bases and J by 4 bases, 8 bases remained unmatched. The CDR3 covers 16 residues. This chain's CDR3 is CASSFAAGGHSDTQYF. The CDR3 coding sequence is TGTGCCAGCAGCTTTGCGGCGGGGGGGCATTCAGATACGCAGTATTTT.